This entry features one T cell receptor beta chain sequence. Its cognate antigen is unknown. UMI-labeled 5' RACE TRB cDNA libraries were prepared from the cells. TCRdb reprocessed the 5' RACE reads and stores each CDR3 protein as one record, lacking DNA. The table lists about 150,000 distinct CDR3 sequences, with approximately 0.5% in the top ten. Germline CDR1 is SQVTM and CDR2 is ANQGSEA. CDR3 length equals 15 residues. The data stem from a study of CXCR3-negative and CXCR3-positive naive CD8 T cells. Study conclusions and caveats: The study found more hydrophobic TRB CDR3s in CXCR3-positive naive cells than in CXCR3-negative naive cells.

The sequence was obtained from a human donor in good health. Some clones in this sample may be carry-over from other donors' samples. Source material: naive CXCR3+ CD8+ T cells from blood. Sample subset: CD45RO-CCR7+CD27+CD95- naive CD8+ T cells expressing CXCR3 (TNR3+). The chain links TRBV29-1 to TRBJ2-7; lacking DNA, the TRBD1 call made by TCRdb goes unchecked. The chain's CDR3 is CSVEDPASGTYEQYF.